This T cell receptor beta chain was sequenced for a study of blood T cells in healthy people across ages. Study-wide background: Template switching recovered approximately one barcoded beta molecule for every two T cells.

Study conclusions and caveats: As age increased, TCR beta diversity per million T cells fell in a roughly linear fashion. When one million T cells were used, diversity estimates were thought to be underestimates.

V shed 2 bases, J shed 3 bases, and the junction held 8 bases outside the gene matches. Per germline, CDR1 SGDLS and CDR2 YYNGEE. The CDR3 covers 15 residues. With a J-beta primer mix and a sample-barcoded 5' primer, a second PCR ran roughly 7 to 11 cycles. Each TCR beta cDNA got a 12-nucleotide random molecular identifier. TCRdb re-derived calls from the 5' RACE reads in MiXCR, one entry per CDR3 protein. Of about 1,400,000 distinct CDR3 sequences listed, around 59% are singletons. Turning to this clonotype: What it binds is unknown.

The V and J genes are TRBV9 and TRBJ2-7, with 7 bases that match TRBD2. This TCR was recovered from a young man in good health. Sequencing was performed on blood. The CDR3 DNA is TGTGCCAGCAGCGTCGGACTAGGGGTTCTCTACGAGCAGTACTTC. This gives the protein CASSVGLGVLYEQYF.